One sample yielded the 15 T cell receptor beta chains listed below, sequenced in a study of T cells in Graves' hyperthyroidism and ophthalmopathy. RNA transcripts yielded amplified TCR beta CDR3 regions. Researchers ran a first-round RT-PCR on the TCR CDR3 using the HTBI primer set. Each CDR3 protein gets one entry after TCRdb re-called the multiplex PCR reads with MiXCR. Among about 300,000 distinct CDR3 sequences listed, about 15% were seen once. The material sequenced was blood. The source of these receptors is a man aged 25 to 40 with Graves' hyperthyroidism.

This clonotype was observed at least ten times. V gene TRBV11-2 combines with J gene TRBJ2-3; TRBD2 matches 10 bases. CDR1 is SGHAT and CDR2 is FQNNGV in the germline V gene. J lost 4 bases, V lost 5 bases, and 15 bases had no gene match. This CDR3 region has 18 residues. CDR3 bases: TGTGCCAGCAGCGCGAGGACCATTAGCGGGAGGTCGGCAGATACGCAGTATTTT. This sequence encodes CASSARTISGRSADTQYF. The full variable domain, its missing parts supplied by reference TRBV11-2 and TRBJ2-3, is EAGVAQSPRYKIIEKRQSVAFWCNPISGHATLYWYQQILGQGPKLLIQFQNNGVVDDSQLPKDRFSAERLKGVDSTLKIQPAKLEDSAVYLCASSARTISGRSADTQYFGPGTRLTVL.

This clonotype came up a few times. The V call is TRBV6-1, the J call TRBJ1-2, with D possibly TRBD1 on 5 matching bases. This CDR3 has 15 residues. Trimming stripped 3 bases from V and 3 bases from J, with 14 bases between. CDR1 and CDR2 from the germline V gene are MNHNS and SASEGT. The CDR3 DNA reads as TGTGCCAGCAGTGATCGACAGAAGGGACACTATGGCTACACCTTC. It encodes CASSDRQKGHYGYTF.

In regard to this clonotype: An end of the junction differs from the germline gene, which may be a read error. In DNA, the CDR3 is TGTGCCAGCAGTGTCCACAATGGGCAGTTCTTC. Its protein product is CASSVHNGQFF. The V call is TRBV2, the J call TRBJ2-1; D gene unclear. The V gene's germline CDR1 is SNHLY and CDR2 FYNNEI. CDR3 length: 11 residues.

This clonotype was counted between two and nine times. The rearrangement joins TRBV5-1 to TRBJ2-3, with 10 bases identical to TRBD2. V was clipped by 4 bases and J by 2 bases; unmatched bases: 7. From germline, CDR1 is SGHRS and CDR2 YFSETQ. CDR3 size: 16 residues. The CDR3 DNA follows: TGCGCCAGCAGCCTGGTCAGCGGGAGGGCCACAGATACGCAGTATTTT. This gives the protein CASSLVSGRATDTQYF.

This clonotype was seen repeatedly, ten times or more. This CDR3 is CASSLSPGDEAFF. The CDR3 DNA is TGTGCCAGCAGTTTATCCCCCGGGGACGAAGCTTTCTTT. The chain combines TRBV28 with TRBJ1-1, with D possibly matching TRBD1 (5 bases). The germline V and J ends were trimmed by 1 base and 8 bases, with 11 bases remaining between them. Germline-derived CDR1 and CDR2 are MDHEN and SYDVKM. This CDR3 spans 13 amino acids.

This clonotype was picked up a small number of times. This sequence joins TRBV5-1 and TRBJ2-5; tentative D call: TRBD2 (5 bases). Trimming shortened V by 2 bases and J by 5 bases, and 19 bases separated the two germline ends. Germline V CDR1 and CDR2: SGHRS, YFSETQ. The CDR3 covers 16 residues. The CDR3 DNA follows: TGCGCCAGCAGCTTCAGTGGAATCAGGAGAGGGGAGACCCAGTACTTC. Translation gives CASSFSGIRRGETQYF. Variable domain in full (rest from reference TRBV5-1 and TRBJ2-5): KAGVTQTPRYLIKTRGQQVTLSCSPISGHRSVSWYQQTPGQGLQFLFEYFSETQRNKGNFPGRFSGRQFSNSRSEMNVSTLELGDSALYLCASSFSGIRRGETQYFGPGTRLLVL.

This clonotype was seen repeatedly, ten times or more. The V call is TRBV2, the J call TRBJ1-5; the D is unclear. Trimming cost V 6 bases and J 0 bases, with 6 bases left between them. The germline gives CDR1 SNHLY, CDR2 FYNNEI. CDR3 length equals 13 residues. This chain's CDR3 is CASREYSNQPQHF. As DNA, the CDR3 is TGTGCCAGCAGGGAGTATAGCAATCAGCCCCAGCATTTT.

This clonotype was picked up a small number of times. The chain uses TRBV10-3 and TRBJ2-4, with D perhaps given as TRBD1 or TRBD2 (7 bases each). The CDR3 is made up of 15 amino acids. CDR1 and CDR2 (germline): ENHRY, SYGVKD. The V gene lost 6 bases and the J gene lost 6 bases, with 18 bases spanning the gap. The CDR3 spells CAISPGGRGGNIQYF. CDR3 coding DNA: TGTGCCATCAGCCCGGGTGGCAGGGGGGGAAACATTCAGTACTTC.

This clonotype showed up many times. The rearrangement uses TRBV9 and TRBJ2-7; possible D gene TRBD2, 7 bases. This CDR3 has 15 residues. The V and J ends lost 4 bases and 7 bases respectively, with 21 bases between them. Germline V CDR1 and CDR2: SGDLS, YYNGEE. This CDR3 is CASSPGGRPNGEQYF. The CDR3, as DNA: TGTGCCAGCAGCCCGGGGGGCCGGCCCAACGGGGAGCAGTACTTC. Complete variable domain (other parts from reference TRBV9 and TRBJ2-7): DSGVTQTPKHLITATGQRVTLRCSPRSGDLSVYWYQQSLDQGLQFLIQYYNGEERAKGNILERFSAQQFPDLHSELNLSSLELGDSALYFCASSPGGRPNGEQYFGPGTRLTVT.

J is TRBJ2-7 and V is TRBV7-2; D is possibly TRBD2 (6 bases). V was shortened by 4 bases and J by 2 bases, with 12 bases between the two germline ends. In germline, CDR1 is SGHTA, CDR2 FQGNSA. The CDR3 sequence is 14 residues long. The CDR3 loop is CASSWPGGTYEQYF. For the CDR3, the DNA is TGTGCCAGCAGCTGGCCGGGCGGGACCTACGAGCAGTACTTC.

Only one count was recorded for this clonotype. Mismatch with germline at one junction end may stem from a read error. This chain uses TRBV25-1 with TRBJ2-5, with 9 bases aligning to TRBD2. Germline CDR1 MGHDK, CDR2 SYGVNS. This CDR3 has 14 residues. CDR3 DNA: TGTGCCAGCAGTGACTTAGCGGGAGAAGAGACCAAGTACTTC. It encodes CASSDLAGEETKYF.

The sample holds a few counts of this clonotype. The V call is TRBV4-1, the J call TRBJ2-1; 9 positions match TRBD2. Trimming took 3 bases from V and 7 from J; bases not matched to a gene: 13. Germline loops: CDR1 MGHRA, CDR2 YSYEKL. The CDR3 is made up of 17 amino acids. CDR3 region: CASSQRILAGRMNEQFF. For the CDR3, the DNA is TGCGCCAGCAGCCAGCGTATTCTAGCGGGAAGGATGAATGAGCAGTTCTTC.

This clonotype was seen a few times. The rearrangement joins TRBV5-1 to TRBJ2-7, with a possible D match to TRBD1 (5 bases). V was clipped by 4 bases and J by 1 base, with 15 bases between them. CDR3 length: 15 residues. Per the germline V gene, CDR1 is SGHRS and CDR2 is YFSETQ. Here the CDR3 DNA reads TGCGCCAGCAGCAACAGGTTCGACGGTTCCTACGAGCAGTACTTC. This gives the protein CASSNRFDGSYEQYF.

With respect to this clonotype: The germline gene is not matched at one end of the junction; a read error may be the cause. This CDR3 is CASSQGSRYERYF. The CDR3 nucleotides read TGTGCCAGCAGCCAAGGATCCAGGTACGAGCGGTACTTC. V is TRBV3-1 and J is TRBJ2-7; D is unresolved. From germline, CDR1 is LGHDT and CDR2 YNNKEL (reference sequence). The CDR3 length is 13 residues.

This clonotype was counted at least ten times. CDR3 residues: CASSFTTLGGSYEQYF. The CDR3 DNA sequence: TGTGCCAGCAGCTTTACGACCTTGGGGGGGTCCTACGAGCAGTACTTC. This chain joins TRBV12-3 or TRBV12-4 and TRBJ2-7; 7 bases map to TRBD2. V shed 6 bases, J shed 1 base, and the junction held 12 bases outside the gene matches. This CDR3 is built from 16 residues.